This TCR beta chain was sequenced for a study of OX40 agonist ivuxolimab in advanced cancers. Study as a whole: One hepatocellular carcinoma and a couple of cutaneous melanoma patients partially responded.

Regarding the study as a whole: Antigen specificity remained undetermined for the expanded peripheral T cells.

Profiling relied on immunoSEQ multiplex PCR, and the TCRdb table lists in-frame clones only, not all of them. The top ten clones hold about 6.9% of a sample with 70,000 to 95,000 clones, roughly 83% of them seen once. This CDR3 spans 15 amino acids. J lost 1 base, V lost 4 bases, and 5 bases had no gene match. The germline V gene encodes CDR1 SGHRS and CDR2 YFSETQ. Comments on this clone: The target antigen is unknown.

J is TRBJ2-3 and V is TRBV5-1; 8 nucleotides agree with TRBD1. The source material was CD4+ or CD8+ T cells sorted from blood, sampled in a trial of the OX40 agonist ivuxolimab. The clonotype was recovered from an adult with an advanced solid tumor such as melanoma, head and neck, liver or kidney cancer. As DNA, the CDR3 is TGCGCCAGCAGCCCCGACAGGGGAGGCACAGATACGCAGTATTTT. This encodes CASSPDRGGTDTQYF.